These 17 T cell receptor beta chains were sequenced from one sample in a study of PD-1 blockade in classical Hodgkin lymphoma. Profiled with immunoSEQ multiplex PCR; TCRdb holds only in-frame clones, not every one. The top ten clones hold around a fifth of a sample with some 110,000 clones, roughly nine tenths of them seen once. Time point in this sample: cycle 4 day 1 (C4D1), after around six weeks of nivolumab. Every patient had relapsed following autologous stem cell transplantation, and cohorts differed in brentuximab vedotin exposure. The sequences come from peripheral blood mononuclear cells (PBMCs), collected before the fourth cycle of nivolumab. The receptors were gathered from a human donor with classical Hodgkin lymphoma.

The sample holds one count of this clone. This chain connects TRBV27 to TRBJ1-2; 7 nucleotides match TRBD1. J lost 3 bases, V lost 4 bases, and 5 bases had no gene match. Per germline, CDR1 MNHEY and CDR2 SMNVEV (reference sequence). CDR3 length equals 14 residues. CDR3 sequence (DNA): TGTGCCAGCAGTTACAGGGGCGGTCACTATGGCTACACCTTC. Protein sequence: CASSYRGGHYGYTF.

The rearrangement links TRBV2 to TRBJ1-1; D gene unclear. In germline, CDR1 is SNHLY, CDR2 FYNNEI. V dropped 5 bases and J dropped 5 bases, with 15 bases sitting between them. This CDR3 contains 14 residues. CDR3 DNA sequence: TGTGCCAGCAGTCCCCCCCCCGTTGGGACTGAAGCTTTCTTT. Its protein product is CASSPPPVGTEAFF.

This clone was seen only once. This chain joins TRBV5-4 and TRBJ2-3; 11 nucleotides match TRBD1. CDR1 is SGHNT, CDR2 YYREEE, per germline (reference sequence). This CDR3 comprises 18 residues. V lost 2 bases, J lost 1 base, and 9 bases stayed unmatched. The DNA for the CDR3 is TGTGCCAGCAGCTTCCCGGGACAGGGGGTGCGTGGCACAGATACGCAGTATTTT. Its protein is CASSFPGQGVRGTDTQYF.

The V and J genes are TRBV19 and TRBJ2-1; the match to TRBD1 covers 7 bases. The germline CDR1 and CDR2 sequences are LNHDA and SQIVND (reference sequence). Losses at the gene ends were 3 bases for V and 8 bases for J; bases not matched to a gene: 13. The length of the CDR3 is 16 residues. The CDR3 is CASSMNARGSADEQFF. In DNA, the CDR3 is TGTGCCAGTAGTATGAATGCCAGGGGGTCTGCCGATGAGCAGTTCTTC.

CDR3 coding DNA: TGCAGTGCTAGGGGCCAAGGAGCGCAGTATTTT. Protein: CSARGQGAQYF. This sequence joins TRBV20-1 and TRBJ2-3; D is uncertain. The length of the CDR3 is 11 residues. Germline loops: CDR1 DFQATT, CDR2 SNEGSKA (reference sequence). V gave up 3 bases and J gave up 10 bases, with 11 bases separating them.

This clone was detected only once. The chain has TRBV7-9 and TRBJ2-4; D is unresolved. Between the trimmed V and J ends, which lost 7 bases and 5 bases, there was a span of 21 bases. The CDR3 is 16 amino acids. CDR1 is SEHNR, CDR2 FQNEAQ, per germline (reference sequence). CDR3 DNA: TGTGCCAGCACCACACCGGAGAGACCTACCGAAAACATTCAGTACTTC. Translation: CASTTPERPTENIQYF.

The rearrangement uses TRBV10-3 and TRBJ2-7; 12 nucleotides align to TRBD2. V shed 2 bases and J 2 bases; nucleotides not matched to a gene: 1. From germline, CDR1 is ENHRY and CDR2 SYGVKD. The CDR3 extends over 15 amino acids. CDR3 sequence (DNA): TGTGCCATCAGTGAGGGACTAGCGGGGCCCTACGAGCAGTACTTC. Translation: CAISEGLAGPYEQYF.

The chain uses TRBV29-1 and TRBJ1-2; TRBD1 matches 7 bases. V shed 8 bases, J shed 4 bases, and the junction held 13 bases outside the gene matches. The CDR3 spans 14 residues. The germline gives CDR1 SQVTM, CDR2 ANQGSEA. CDR3 amino acids: CSTTNRGDGYGYTF. Written as DNA, the CDR3 is TGCAGCACCACAAACAGGGGCGACGGCTATGGCTACACCTTC.

This sequence joins TRBV7-9 and TRBJ2-1; TRBD2 matches 12 bases. CDR1 and CDR2 from the germline V gene are SEHNR and FQNEAQ (reference sequence). Trimming at V came to 5 bases and at J to 7 bases, leaving 18 bases not matched to a gene. This CDR3 has 19 residues. CDR3 in DNA: TGTGCCAGCAGCCCCAGACTAGCGGGAGAAGGGGGGACACGGAATGAGCAGTTCTTC. Amino acid sequence: CASSPRLAGEGGTRNEQFF.

This chain connects TRBV7-6 to TRBJ2-1, with D perhaps TRBD2 (6 bases). Trimming cost V 3 bases and J 3 bases, with 9 bases left between them. The CDR3 sequence is 14 residues long. Germline-derived CDR1 and CDR2 are SGHVS and FNYEAQ. The CDR3 protein is CASSFSGYYNEQFF. The CDR3 DNA is TGTGCCAGCAGCTTTAGCGGCTACTACAATGAGCAGTTCTTC.

J is TRBJ2-2 and V is TRBV2; 8 nucleotides match TRBD2. The V and J ends lost 7 bases and 0 bases, in that order; junction bases with no gene match: 7. This CDR3 is 16 amino acids long. Germline CDR1 and CDR2: SNHLY and FYNNEI. The CDR3 DNA follows: TGTGCCAGCAATCGAGGCGGGGGGTCGAACACCGGGGAGCTGTTTTTT. It encodes CASNRGGGSNTGELFF.

This clone was counted a single time. J is TRBJ1-3 and V is TRBV29-1; D is uncertain. Germline CDR1 and CDR2: SQVTM and ANQGSEA. There are 15 residues in the CDR3. Trimming stripped 0 bases from V and 0 bases from J, with 9 bases between. In DNA, the CDR3 is TGCAGCGTTGAAGATCCCGGACGCTCTGGAAACACCATATATTTT. This sequence encodes CSVEDPGRSGNTIYF.

The rearrangement links TRBV2 to TRBJ1-2, with D possibly TRBD1 on 5 matching bases. The CDR3 loop spans 15 amino acids. Germline-derived CDR1 and CDR2 are SNHLY and FYNNEI. V dropped 1 base and J dropped 5 bases, with 14 bases sitting between them. The CDR3 nucleotides are TGTGCCAGCAGTGAAGGAGGGGCTGGTCAGTATGGCTACACCTTC. It is translated as CASSEGGAGQYGYTF.

The chain carries TRBV6-5 and TRBJ2-7; D perhaps matches TRBD2 (6 bases). Germline CDR1 is MNHEY and CDR2 is SVGAGI. The length of the CDR3 is 15 residues. V lost 0 bases and J 2 bases, leaving 11 bases between the germline ends. The chain's CDR3 is CASSYSGRPTYEQYF. CDR3 DNA sequence: TGTGCCAGCAGTTACTCTGGGAGGCCTACCTACGAGCAGTACTTC.

The gene calls are TRBV7-9 and TRBJ2-2; no clear D gene. This CDR3 is 14 amino acids long. From germline, CDR1 is SEHNR and CDR2 FQNEAQ (reference sequence). Between the trimmed V and J ends, which lost 0 bases and 2 bases, there was a span of 4 bases. The CDR3 nucleotides read TGTGCCAGCAGCTTAGCGGGAAACACCGGGGAGCTGTTTTTT. Its protein is CASSLAGNTGELFF.

The J gene is TRBJ2-5, the V gene TRBV7-9; the D is unclear. The V and J ends lost 5 bases and 5 bases respectively, with 21 bases between them. CDR1 and CDR2 (germline): SEHNR, FQNEAQ (reference sequence). The CDR3 consists of 16 residues. CDR3 amino acids: CASSNMGNPSGETQYF. As DNA, the CDR3 is TGTGCCAGCAGCAATATGGGGAACCCCTCTGGGGAGACCCAGTACTTC.

The genes are TRBV10-2 and TRBJ2-5; D ambiguous. The CDR3 runs to 12 residues. Germline CDR1 is WSHSY and CDR2 is SAAADI. The V end lost 0 bases, the J end lost 5 bases, and 4 bases lay between the germline ends. CDR3 protein: CASSESWETQYF. The CDR3, as DNA: TGCGCCAGCAGTGAGTCTTGGGAGACCCAGTACTTC.